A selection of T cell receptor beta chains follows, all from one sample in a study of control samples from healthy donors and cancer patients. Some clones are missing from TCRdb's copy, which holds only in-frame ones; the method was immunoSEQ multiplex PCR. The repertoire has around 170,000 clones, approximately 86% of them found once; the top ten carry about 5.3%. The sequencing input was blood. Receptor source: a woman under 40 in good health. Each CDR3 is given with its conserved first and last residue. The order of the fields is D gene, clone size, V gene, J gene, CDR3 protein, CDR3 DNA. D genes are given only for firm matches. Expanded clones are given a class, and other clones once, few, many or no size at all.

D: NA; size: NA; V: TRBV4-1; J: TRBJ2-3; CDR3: CASSQADTTDTQYF; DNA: TGCGCCAGCAGCCAAGCTGATACGACAGATACGCAGTATTTT
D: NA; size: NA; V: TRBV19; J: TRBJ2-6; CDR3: CASALGANVLTF; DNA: TGTGCCAGTGCGTTGGGGGCCAACGTCCTGACTTTC
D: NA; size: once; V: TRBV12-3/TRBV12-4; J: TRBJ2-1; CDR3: CASSHTSLNEQFF; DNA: TGTGCCAGCAGCCATACTTCCCTCAATGAGCAGTTCTTC
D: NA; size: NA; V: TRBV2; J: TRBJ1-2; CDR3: CARSPPRGYGYTF; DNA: TGTGCCAGATCTCCCCCAAGGGGCTATGGCTACACCTTC
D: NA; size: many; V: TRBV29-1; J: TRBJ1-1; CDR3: CSMQGPGTEAFF; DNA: TGCAGCATGCAGGGCCCGGGAACTGAAGCTTTCTTT
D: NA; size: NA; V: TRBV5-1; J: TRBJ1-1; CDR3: CASSPRRGQNTEAFF; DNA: TGCGCCAGCAGCCCGCGGCGGGGGCAGAACACTGAAGCTTTCTTT
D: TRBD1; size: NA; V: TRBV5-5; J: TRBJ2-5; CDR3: CASSLPGQGETQYF; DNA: TGTGCCAGCAGTTTACCGGGACAGGGAGAGACCCAGTACTTC
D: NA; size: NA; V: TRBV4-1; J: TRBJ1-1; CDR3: CASSKGEVMNTEAFF; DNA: TGCGCCAGCAGCAAGGGGGAGGTTATGAACACTGAAGCTTTCTTT
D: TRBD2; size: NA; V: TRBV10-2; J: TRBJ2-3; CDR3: CASKTSGGDTQYF; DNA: TGCGCCAGCAAGACTAGCGGGGGGGATACGCAGTATTTT
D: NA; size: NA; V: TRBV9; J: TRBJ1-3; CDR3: CASSAVGSSGNTIYF; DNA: TGTGCCAGCAGCGCCGTCGGGAGTTCTGGAAACACCATATATTTT